This T cell receptor beta chain was sequenced for a study of beta chain features in type 1 diabetes. As for the study in general: There was similarity between patients and healthy donors in age, gender and cell yields. General observations from the study: PCR, the amplification step, might favor shorter templates, equally in patients and controls. Sequencing the cDNA could make cells with high TCR expression show up more than they should. Individuals with type 1 diabetes displayed fewer insertions and more deletions at VDJ junctions.

Expressed TCRB transcripts were sequenced, since all the RNA that had been isolated was reverse transcribed. The repertoire was sequenced with immunoSEQ multiplex PCR; TCRdb's copy has only in-frame clones and lacks some. This sample yields 500,000 to 700,000 clones, of which 15% to 17% are seen a single time; roughly 0.098% belongs to the top ten. Germline V gene sequence: CDR1 SGDLS, CDR2 YYNGEE. This CDR3 has 14 amino acids. Trimming shortened V by 0 bases and J by 8 bases, and 12 bases separated the two germline ends. Note on this clone: Antigen unknown.

V and J are TRBV9 and TRBJ2-1; D tentatively fits TRBD1 or TRBD2 (7 bases each). The material sequenced was naive CD4+ T cells from blood. The TCR comes from a man younger than 35 in good health. CDR3 nucleotides: TGTGCCAGCAGCGTAGAACAGGGGAGGGATGAGCAGTTCTTC. It translates to CASSVEQGRDEQFF. The complete variable domain, with remaining parts taken from reference TRBV9 and TRBJ2-1, reads DSGVTQTPKHLITATGQRVTLRCSPRSGDLSVYWYQQSLDQGLQFLIQYYNGEERAKGNILERFSAQQFPDLHSELNLSSLELGDSALYFCASSVEQGRDEQFFGPGTRLTVL.